This T cell receptor (beta chain) is drawn from a study of cytotoxic CD8 clonotypes in ibrutinib-treated CLL. Turning to the study itself: Patients gave response samples after a median around eleven months of treatment, range 6 to 36. Findings and limits, study-wide: Baseline-level clonality went beyond age-matched healthy donors and moved in step with circulating CD8+ T-cell counts.

In the case of this clone: The antigen is unknown.

Trimming took off 5 bases at V and 13 bases at J, with 12 bases between the two ends. Germline loops: CDR1 SGHVS, CDR2 FNYEAQ. The CDR3 length is 12 residues. Assay: immunoSEQ multiplex PCR; the TCRdb copy retains only in-frame clones and omits some. The data contain over 65,000 clones, roughly two thirds of them singletons. The rearrangement uses TRBV7-6 and TRBJ1-6; no clear D gene. Here the sequenced sample was PBMCs, taken after 12 months of ibrutinib treatment. This sequence originates from a human donor with chronic lymphocytic leukemia. The CDR3, as DNA: TGTGCCAGCAGCCCGGTAGAAGAGCCCCTCCACTTT. It yields the protein CASSPVEEPLHF.